This section outlines one TCR beta chain sequence together with its context. Its antigen is unknown. The data were obtained in a study of siplizumab effects on memory and regulatory T cells. CDR1 ENHRY and CDR2 SYGVKD come from the germline V gene. This CDR3 has 13 amino acids. The V gene lost 10 bases and the J gene lost 0 bases, with 13 bases spanning the gap. Findings and limits, study-wide: Suppressive capability of dividing Tregs from siplizumab cultures went unverified. Roughly 80-97% of proliferating clones (CD4+ or CD8+) could not be assigned a naive or memory phenotype. The alloreactive clones that mapped to unstimulated subsets made up only a minor fraction. Memory cells that were CD4+ and unstimulated gave rise to alloreactive sequences, which siplizumab significantly reduced.

Assay: immunoSEQ multiplex PCR; the TCRdb copy retains only in-frame clones and omits some. There are 26,000 or so clones in the sample; roughly 82% occur only once, and under 30% lies in the top ten. The chain joins TRBV10-3 to TRBJ2-7, with D maybe TRBD1 (6 bases). This clonotype originated in a human donor in good health. The sequencing input was memory CD4+ T cells sorted from blood. CDR3 coding DNA: TGTGCCACCGAAGACAGGCTCTCCTACGAGCAGTACTTC. This translates into CATEDRLSYEQYF.